These T cell receptor beta chains were read from a single sample in a study of CD8+ T cells in alopecia areata. Profiled with immunoSEQ multiplex PCR; TCRdb holds only in-frame clones, not every one. The table has 150,000 or so clones, about nine tenths seen once; the top ten hold over 13%. The sequencing here drew on CD8+ T cells sorted from blood, taken at week 0. The receptors come from a human donor with alopecia areata. Each CDR3 is given with its conserved first and last residue. Each record gives: clone size, D gene, V gene, J gene, CDR3 DNA, CDR3 protein. D genes are given only for firm matches. Size values are once, few and many counts, or a class for expanded clones, and some rows have none.

once,TRBD1,TRBV7-2,TRBJ2-5,TGTGCCAGCAGCTTAGTTGCTCGGGACAGACTACAAGAGACCCAGTACTTC,CASSLVARDRLQETQYF
-,TRBD1,TRBV4-1,TRBJ2-5,TGCGCCAGCAGCCAAGATGGGGACAGGGCCCAAGAGACCCAGTACTTC,CASSQDGDRAQETQYF
-,-,TRBV29-1,TRBJ1-5,TGCAGCGTGGTGGACGGTCAGGGGCAGCCCCAGCATTTT,CSVVDGQGQPQHF
-,-,TRBV10-2,TRBJ1-5,TGCGCCAGCAGTGAGTCAGGGGGATATAGCAATCAGCCCCAGCATTTT,CASSESGGYSNQPQHF
few,-,TRBV7-9,TRBJ2-7,TGTGCCAGCAGCTCGGAGTGGGGGGCTAGCTCCTACGAGCAGTACTTC,CASSSEWGASSYEQYF
-,-,TRBV7-9,TRBJ2-3,TGTGCCAGCAGCCGAGGCGGGCAGGGCTGTTACACAGATACGCAGTATTTT,CASSRGGQGCYTDTQYF
-,-,TRBV5-1,TRBJ2-1,TGCGCCAGCAGCCCTACGGTGGGCCTGTACAATGAGCAGTTCTTC,CASSPTVGLYNEQFF
-,TRBD1,TRBV29-1,TRBJ1-1,TGCAGCGTTGACGGACAGGGCGAAAACACTGAAGCTTTCTTT,CSVDGQGENTEAFF
-,-,TRBV27,TRBJ2-3,TGTGCCAGCAGTCTCCCCCCGGGACGGAGCACAGATACGCAGTATTTT,CASSLPPGRSTDTQYF
-,-,TRBV25-1,TRBJ1-6,TGTGCCAGCAGCCTTACGGGGGATTCACCCCTCCACTTT,CASSLTGDSPLHF
-,-,TRBV5-1,TRBJ2-1,TGCGCCAGCAGCTTGGAGGACGGCTCCTACAATGAGCAGTTCTTC,CASSLEDGSYNEQFF
-,-,TRBV19,TRBJ2-7,TGTGCCAGTACTCACTCCTACGAGCAGTACTTC,CASTHSYEQYF
-,TRBD2,TRBV27,TRBJ2-1,TGTGCCAGCAGCCGAGGGACTAGCGGGAGCCGTGAGCAGTTCTTC,CASSRGTSGSREQFF
-,-,TRBV29-1,TRBJ1-1,TGCAGCACGCTCAGGGGCGGTGAGAACACTGAAGCTTTCTTT,CSTLRGGENTEAFF
-,TRBD2,TRBV19,TRBJ2-1,TGTGCCAGTAGTTATAGCGGGACTGAGCAGTTCTTC,CASSYSGTEQFF
-,-,TRBV2,TRBJ2-7,TGTGCCAGCCCCGGCGGCAGGGCCCCCTACGAGCAGTACTTC,CASPGGRAPYEQYF
once,-,TRBV7-3,TRBJ1-1,TGTGCCAGCAGCCTTGGGGTGGCCACTGAAGCTTTCTTT,CASSLGVATEAFF
-,TRBD2,TRBV2,TRBJ2-1,TGTGCCAGCCGGGGGGGTGAGCAGTTCTTC,CASRGGEQFF
-,TRBD1,TRBV30,TRBJ2-7,TGTGCCAGTTGGGGACAGGACACATCCTACGAGCAGTACTTC,CASWGQDTSYEQYF
-,TRBD1,TRBV6-5,TRBJ2-1,TGTGCCAGCAGTCCCCAGACAGGGGACAATGAGCAGTTCTTC,CASSPQTGDNEQFF
-,-,TRBV7-3,TRBJ2-3,TGTGCCAGCAGCTTAGTAATCGGCGGCACAGATACGCAGTATTTT,CASSLVIGGTDTQYF
-,TRBD2,TRBV27,TRBJ2-3,TGTGCCAGCGGTACTAGCGGGAGCACAGATACGCAGTATTTT,CASGTSGSTDTQYF
-,-,TRBV7-9,TRBJ1-1,TGTGCCAGCAGCTCCAACACGGACCGTGACGCTTTCTTT,CASSSNTDRDAFF
-,TRBD1,TRBV6-5,TRBJ2-7,TGTGCCAGCAGTTTACTGGGACAGGGCTTCTACGAGCAGTACTTC,CASSLLGQGFYEQYF
-,-,TRBV9,TRBJ2-7,TGTGCCAGCAGCGCGCGGGGAGAGGGGATCTTAAACGAGCAGTACTTC,CASSARGEGILNEQYF
-,-,TRBV11-2,TRBJ1-3,TGTGCCAGCACCCTAGTCCTAGGGGCCGCTGGAAACACCATATATTTT,CASTLVLGAAGNTIYF
-,-,TRBV27,TRBJ2-3,TGTGCCAGCAGCTCACCCGGGACTTCGGATACGCAGTATTTT,CASSSPGTSDTQYF
-,TRBD1,TRBV4-1,TRBJ2-7,TGCGCCAGCAGCCATTCCGGGACAGGACCTTACGAGCAGTACTTC,CASSHSGTGPYEQYF
-,-,TRBV7-2,TRBJ2-7,TGTGCCAGCAGCCCCCCTTTAAAGGGGCAGTACTTC,CASSPPLKGQYF
once,-,TRBV19,TRBJ2-1,TGTGCCAGTAGTAGTTATGGCAGGAACAATGAGCAGTTCTTC,CASSSYGRNNEQFF
once,-,TRBV5-6,TRBJ2-1,TGTGCCAGCAGCGCCGGGACGGCAACCTACAATGAGCAGTTCTTC,CASSAGTATYNEQFF
-,-,TRBV5-5,TRBJ1-4,TGTGCCAGCAGCCCAGGGAATTCTAATGAAAAACTGTTTTTT,CASSPGNSNEKLFF
-,TRBD2,TRBV7-6,TRBJ2-5,TGTGCCAGCAGCTTACGTAGCGGGGGGGAGACCCAGTACTTC,CASSLRSGGETQYF
-,TRBD2,TRBV11-2,TRBJ2-7,TGTGCCAGCAGCCAAAGGCGGGGGGACTACGAGCAGTACTTC,CASSQRRGDYEQYF
once,-,TRBV5-4,TRBJ2-1,TGTGCCAGCATAGACCCGACTCGTTACAATGAGCAGTTCTTC,CASIDPTRYNEQFF
-,-,TRBV5-4,TRBJ2-3,TGTGCCAGCAGCTTCGGGGGTGGAGATACGCAGTATTTT,CASSFGGGDTQYF
-,-,TRBV14,TRBJ1-3,TGTGCCAGCAGCCAAGATGCAGGGTTTGGAAACACCATATATTTT,CASSQDAGFGNTIYF
-,-,TRBV11-2,TRBJ2-1,TGTGCCACAGCTTGGACCCTCCTGAACAATGAGCAGTTCTTC,CATAWTLLNNEQFF